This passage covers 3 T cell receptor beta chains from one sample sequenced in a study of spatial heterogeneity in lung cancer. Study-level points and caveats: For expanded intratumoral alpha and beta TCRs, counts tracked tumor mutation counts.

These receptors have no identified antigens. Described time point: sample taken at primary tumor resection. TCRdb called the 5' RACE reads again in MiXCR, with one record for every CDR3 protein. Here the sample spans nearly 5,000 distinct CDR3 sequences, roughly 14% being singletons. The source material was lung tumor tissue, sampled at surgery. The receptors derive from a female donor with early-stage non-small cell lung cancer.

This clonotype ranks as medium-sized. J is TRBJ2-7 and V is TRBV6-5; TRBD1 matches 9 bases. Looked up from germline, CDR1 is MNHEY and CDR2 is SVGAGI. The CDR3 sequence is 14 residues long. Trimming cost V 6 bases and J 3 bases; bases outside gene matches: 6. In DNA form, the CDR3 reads TGTGCCAGCAGGAGGGACAGGGCGGTCTACGAGCAGTACTTC. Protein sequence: CASRRDRAVYEQYF.

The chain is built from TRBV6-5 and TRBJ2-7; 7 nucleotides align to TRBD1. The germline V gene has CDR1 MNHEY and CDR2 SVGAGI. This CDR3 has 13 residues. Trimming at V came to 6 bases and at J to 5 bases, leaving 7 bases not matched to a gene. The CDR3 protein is CASRPQGPHEQYF. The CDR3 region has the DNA TGTGCCAGCAGACCACAGGGGCCGCACGAGCAGTACTTC.

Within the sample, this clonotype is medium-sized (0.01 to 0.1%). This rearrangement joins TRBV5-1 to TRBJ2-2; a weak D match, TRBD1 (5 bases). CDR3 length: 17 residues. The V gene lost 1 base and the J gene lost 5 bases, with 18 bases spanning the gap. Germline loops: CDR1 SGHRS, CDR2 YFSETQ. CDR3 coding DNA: TGCGCCAGCAGCTTGCTTTATTGGGGCGGTAGGACCGGGGAGCTGTTTTTT. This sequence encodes CASSLLYWGGRTGELFF. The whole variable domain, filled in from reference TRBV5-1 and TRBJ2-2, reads KAGVTQTPRYLIKTRGQQVTLSCSPISGHRSVSWYQQTPGQGLQFLFEYFSETQRNKGNFPGRFSGRQFSNSRSEMNVSTLELGDSALYLCASSLLYWGGRTGELFFGEGSRLTVL.